These 18 T cell receptor beta chains share one sample of origin, sequenced in a study of cytomegalovirus exposure and HLA in healthy donors. Assay used: immunoSEQ multiplex PCR; TCRdb lists only in-frame clones, some missing. The table shows some 260,000 clones, with roughly nine tenths occurring only once. The sequencing sample was made of PBMCs. Every receptor here comes from a man younger than 30 in good health and CMV-seropositive.

The V and J genes are TRBV10-3 and TRBJ2-1; no reliable D call. CDR1 and CDR2 (germline): ENHRY, SYGVKD. The V and J ends lost 3 bases and 2 bases respectively, with 11 bases between them. This CDR3 has 15 amino acids. The CDR3 DNA follows: TGTGCCATCAGTGAATCGGGTTCCCCCTACAATGAGCAGTTCTTC. It yields the protein CAISESGSPYNEQFF.

This chain connects TRBV5-6 to TRBJ1-5, with 7 positions matching TRBD1. The CDR3 length is 14 residues. CDR1 is SGHDT and CDR2 is YYEEEE in the germline V gene. J lost 3 bases, V lost 3 bases, and 3 bases had no gene match. CDR3 protein: CASSSGQINQPQHF. DNA of the CDR3: TGTGCCAGCAGCTCGGGACAGATCAATCAGCCCCAGCATTTT.

This clone has only one observation. The chain is built from TRBV14 and TRBJ2-1, with D possibly matching TRBD2 (5 bases). V was shortened by 1 base and J by 3 bases, with 10 bases between the two germline ends. Germline CDR1 and CDR2: SGHDN and FVKESK. This CDR3 has 15 amino acids. The CDR3 nucleotides read TGTGCCAGCAGCCAAGTCAGCGGTGACTACAATGAGCAGTTCTTC. Its translation is CASSQVSGDYNEQFF.

The chain joins TRBV18 to TRBJ2-7; D not certain. V lost 6 bases, J lost 5 bases, and 20 bases lay in between. The CDR3 runs to 15 residues. Germline lookup yields CDR1 KGHSH and CDR2 LQKENI. The CDR3 region is CASSRTPGPPDEQYF. CDR3 nucleotides: TGTGCCAGCTCCCGTACTCCAGGCCCTCCTGACGAGCAGTACTTC.

V usage is TRBV18 and J usage is TRBJ1-1, with D unclear. Between the trimmed V and J ends, which lost 6 bases and 1 base, there was a span of 12 bases. Germline V CDR1 and CDR2: KGHSH, LQKENI. The CDR3 sequence is 14 residues long. CDR3 protein: CASSPSKSNTEAFF. The CDR3, as DNA: TGTGCCAGCTCCCCCAGCAAGTCGAACACTGAAGCTTTCTTT.

The chain uses TRBV4-3 and TRBJ1-4, with a possible D match to TRBD1 (6 bases). CDR3 length equals 17 residues. Looked up from germline, CDR1 is LGHNA and CDR2 is YSLEER. The germline V and J ends were trimmed by 3 bases and 10 bases, with 24 bases remaining between them. The CDR3, as DNA: TGCGCCAGCAGCCACCCAGGGGAGGGTAAGGACTACGGAAAACTGTTTTTT. Translated: CASSHPGEGKDYGKLFF.

The chain couples TRBV18 to TRBJ2-7; either TRBD1 or TRBD2 may fit D (5 bases each). The CDR3 covers 12 residues. Trimming pared 6 bases from V and 2 bases from J, leaving 8 bases between. CDR1 and CDR2 from the germline V gene are KGHSH and LQKENI. In DNA, the CDR3 is TGTGCCAGCTCCCGAGGGGCCTACGAGCAGTACTTC. It encodes CASSRGAYEQYF. The full variable domain, rest sourced from reference TRBV18 and TRBJ2-7, is NAGVMQNPRHLVRRRGQEARLRCSPMKGHSHVYWYRQLPEEGLKFMVYLQKENIIDESGMPKERFSAEFPKEGPSILRIQQVVRGDSAAYFCASSRGAYEQYFGPGTRLTVT.

The rearrangement uses TRBV30 and TRBJ1-5; no clear D gene. V shed 0 bases and J shed 0 bases, with 3 bases lying between them. Germline lookup yields CDR1 GTSNPN and CDR2 SVGIG (reference sequence). There are 13 residues in the CDR3. The CDR3 DNA is TGTGCCTGGAGTGTACATAGCAATCAGCCCCAGCATTTT. Amino acid sequence: CAWSVHSNQPQHF.

The rearrangement uses TRBV4-1 and TRBJ2-1; the D gene is possibly TRBD1 (5 bases). CDR3 length: 16 amino acids. Trimming took 2 bases from V and 2 from J, leaving 13 bases between them. The V gene's germline CDR1 is MGHRA and CDR2 YSYEKL. CDR3 loop: CASSQRGLGPYNEQFF. In DNA form, the CDR3 reads TGCGCCAGCAGCCAAAGGGGCCTAGGCCCCTACAATGAGCAGTTCTTC.

The V gene is TRBV25-1, the J gene TRBJ2-1, with D uncertain. V was trimmed by 10 bases and J by 3 bases, leaving 4 bases between them. CDR1 is MGHDK, CDR2 SYGVNS, per germline. The length of the CDR3 is 10 residues. CDR3 nucleotides: TGTGCCAACTTCTACAATGAGCAGTTCTTC. Translation gives CANFYNEQFF.

The chain employs TRBV9 and TRBJ2-1, with TRBD2 matching over 10 bases. Trimming removed 9 bases from V and 10 bases from J; junction bases left unmatched: 10. The CDR3 spans 13 residues. CDR1 is SGDLS, CDR2 YYNGEE, per germline. The CDR3 is CATSTVAGGEQFF. CDR3 nucleotide sequence: TGTGCCACCTCAACGGTAGCGGGAGGCGAGCAGTTCTTC.

This chain links TRBV7-2 with TRBJ2-3, with 9 bases aligning to TRBD1. The J segment lost 1 base and the V segment lost 5 bases, leaving 4 bases of the junction unmatched. Germline V gene data show CDR1 as SGHTA and CDR2 as FQGNSA. This CDR3 spans 15 amino acids. The CDR3, as DNA: TGTGCCAGCAGCAGACGGACAGGGGGCACAGATACGCAGTATTTT. It yields the protein CASSRRTGGTDTQYF.

This chain joins TRBV19 and TRBJ1-5, with 7 positions matching TRBD1. This CDR3 has 17 residues. V dropped 6 bases and J dropped 5; count of bases not matched to a gene: 16. Germline CDR1 and CDR2: LNHDA and SQIVND (reference sequence). The CDR3 protein is CASRTTGVPGWDQPQHF. Written as DNA, the CDR3 is TGTGCCAGTAGAACTACAGGGGTCCCCGGGTGGGATCAGCCCCAGCATTTT.

There are a few counts of this clone. The chain links TRBV4-2 to TRBJ1-1; D is unresolved. The V gene lost 4 bases and the J gene lost 1 base, with 10 bases spanning the gap. The CDR3 covers 14 residues. CDR1 and CDR2 (germline): LGHNA, YNFKEQ. CDR3 nucleotide sequence: TGTGCCAGCAGCCTCCTGGGTTGGAACACTGAAGCTTTCTTT. Protein: CASSLLGWNTEAFF.

Here the CDR3 reads CARSFPSRGPGDRADDEKLFF. The CDR3 DNA sequence: TGTGCCAGAAGCTTTCCATCCAGGGGCCCGGGGGACAGGGCCGATGATGAAAAACTGTTTTTT. The V gene is TRBV5-3, the J gene TRBJ1-4, with 9 bases matching TRBD1. TRBV5-3 is placed among ORFs of uncertain function. The CDR3 runs 21 residues. V shed 2 bases and J 6 bases; nucleotides not matched to a gene: 23.

Here the CDR3 DNA reads TGCAGCGTTGAAGTCGCGGGATACGAGCAGTACTTC. Amino acids: CSVEVAGYEQYF. The rearrangement uses TRBV29-1 and TRBJ2-7; D perhaps matches TRBD2 (6 bases). CDR1 is SQVTM and CDR2 is ANQGSEA in the germline V gene. This CDR3 spans 12 amino acids. V lost 1 base to trimming and J lost 4 bases, with 8 bases between them.

The chain recombines TRBV28 with TRBJ2-7, with TRBD2 matching over 7 bases. Losses at the gene ends were 5 bases for V and 7 bases for J; bases not matched to a gene: 17. Germline V CDR1 and CDR2: MDHEN, SYDVKM. This CDR3 has 16 residues. The CDR3 spells CASSTPARGSLWEQYF. The CDR3 bases are TGTGCCAGCAGTACACCAGCCCGCGGGAGCTTGTGGGAGCAGTACTTC.

V is TRBV9 and J is TRBJ1-5; maybe TRBD1 (6 bases). Germline CDR1 SGDLS, CDR2 YYNGEE. V was pared by 4 bases and J by 1 base, with 9 bases between. This CDR3 region has 14 residues. This chain's CDR3 is CASSRGLSNQPQHF. The CDR3 DNA follows: TGTGCCAGCAGCCGGGGGCTGAGCAATCAGCCCCAGCATTTT.